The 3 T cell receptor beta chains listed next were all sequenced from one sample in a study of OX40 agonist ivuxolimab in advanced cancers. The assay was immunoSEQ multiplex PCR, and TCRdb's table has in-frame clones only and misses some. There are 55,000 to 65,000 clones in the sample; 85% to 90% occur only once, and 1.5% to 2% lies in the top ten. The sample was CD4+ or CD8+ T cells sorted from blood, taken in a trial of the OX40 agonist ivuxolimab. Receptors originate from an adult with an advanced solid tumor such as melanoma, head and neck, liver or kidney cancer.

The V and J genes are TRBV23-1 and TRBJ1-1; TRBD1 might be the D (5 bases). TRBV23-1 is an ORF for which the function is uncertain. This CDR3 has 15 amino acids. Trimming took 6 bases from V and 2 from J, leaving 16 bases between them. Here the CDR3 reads CASSLKGDRNTEAFF. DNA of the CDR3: TGCGCCAGCAGCCTCAAGGGAGACAGAAACACTGAAGCTTTCTTT.

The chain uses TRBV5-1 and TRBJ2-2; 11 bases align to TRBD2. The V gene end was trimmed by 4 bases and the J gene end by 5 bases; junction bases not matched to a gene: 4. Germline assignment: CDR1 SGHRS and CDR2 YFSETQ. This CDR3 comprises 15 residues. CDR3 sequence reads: CASSTGTSGTGELFF. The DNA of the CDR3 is TGCGCCAGCAGCACCGGGACTAGCGGAACCGGGGAGCTGTTTTTT.

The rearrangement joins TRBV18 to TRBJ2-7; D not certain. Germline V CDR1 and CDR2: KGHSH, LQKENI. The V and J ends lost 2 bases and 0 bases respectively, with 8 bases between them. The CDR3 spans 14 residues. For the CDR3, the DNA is TGTGCCAGCTCACCAGACTTGAGCTCCTACGAGCAGTACTTC. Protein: CASSPDLSSYEQYF. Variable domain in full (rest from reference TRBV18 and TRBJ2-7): NAGVMQNPRHLVRRRGQEARLRCSPMKGHSHVYWYRQLPEEGLKFMVYLQKENIIDESGMPKERFSAEFPKEGPSILRIQQVVRGDSAAYFCASSPDLSSYEQYFGPGTRLTVT.